The 18 T cell receptor beta chains presented below share a single source sample, sequenced in a study of CD8+CD57+ T cells in acquired aplastic anemia (dated by TCRdb to between 2017 and 2018). Sequencing was carried out with an Illumina HiSeq 2000. Profiling of TCR beta VDJ combinations and CDR3 sequences used genomic DNA as the template. Through fastp at Q25 and MiXCR, TCRdb rebuilt clones from the public reads, retaining in-frame beta chains. A single entry per CDR3 protein holds the most common genes and DNA from its merged rows. This sample is represented by about 160,000 distinct CDR3 sequences; around 75% of them were singletons. The top ten constitute approximately 50% of the sample. The patients picked for sequencing were ones in whom flow cytometry had shown an expansion of CD8+CD57+ cells. Sequencing was done on a sample of sorted CD4+, CD8+, or CD8+CD57+ T cells (not recorded which) from PBMCs. The receptors come from a human donor with aplastic anemia.

The chain links TRBV25-1 to TRBJ2-3; 7 bases are a match to TRBD2. Germline CDR1 MGHDK, CDR2 SYGVNS. Trimming took 5 bases from V and 0 from J; bases not matched to a gene: 11. The CDR3 loop spans 17 amino acids. This CDR3 reads CASSPTHGRGSTDTQYF. CDR3 DNA sequence: TGTGCCAGCAGTCCCACCCATGGGAGGGGAAGCACAGATACGCAGTATTTT.

This clonotype was recorded only once. The chain combines TRBV25-1 with TRBJ2-3; no firm D call. CDR1 and CDR2 (germline): MGHDK, SYGVNS. V lost 3 bases and J lost 2, with 12 bases in between. The CDR3 totals 15 residues. The CDR3 reads CASSEVSHYTDTQYF. The CDR3 region has the DNA TGTGCCAGCAGTGAGGTCTCGCACTACACAGATACGCAGTATTTT.

The V call is TRBV20-1, the J call TRBJ1-1; D perhaps matches TRBD1 (6 bases). The germline V and J ends were trimmed by 1 base and 3 bases, with 15 bases remaining between them. The CDR3 has 15 residues. Per the germline V gene, CDR1 is DFQATT and CDR2 is SNEGSKA (reference sequence). The CDR3 loop is CSARGQGLGYTEAFF. CDR3 DNA sequence: TGCAGTGCTAGAGGTCAGGGGCTTGGGTACACTGAAGCTTTCTTT.

This clonotype was observed a few times. The rearrangement joins TRBV20-1 to TRBJ2-3; the match to TRBD2 covers 9 bases. V shed 6 bases and J 3 bases; nucleotides not matched to a gene: 19. Germline loops: CDR1 DFQATT, CDR2 SNEGSKA (reference sequence). The length of the CDR3 is 18 residues. CDR3 DNA: TGCAGTGCCCCAGGGTCGGGAGCGGCGGGAGGGCCAACAGATACGCAGTATTTT. Encoded protein: CSAPGSGAAGGPTDTQYF.

The DNA for the CDR3 is TGTGCCAGCGCAGGGTCGCGAAATTCACCCCTCCACTTT. Translating gives CASAGSRNSPLHF. The chain links TRBV2 to TRBJ1-6; tentative D call: TRBD1 (5 bases). Germline loops: CDR1 SNHLY, CDR2 FYNNEI. V gave up 8 bases and J gave up 7 bases, with 12 bases separating them. The CDR3 is 13 amino acids.

The CDR3 protein is CASTTDRGGQYF. The CDR3, as DNA: TGCGCCAGCACCACGGACAGGGGAGGACAGTACTTC. The chain combines TRBV5-1 with TRBJ2-7; 9 bases fit TRBD1. Germline V CDR1 and CDR2: SGHRS, YFSETQ. The length of the CDR3 is 12 residues. The V and J ends lost 6 bases and 10 bases, in that order; junction bases with no gene match: 8.

The chain uses TRBV14 and TRBJ2-3; D may be TRBD2 (5 bases). The CDR3 consists of 13 residues. Germline V gene sequence: CDR1 SGHDN, CDR2 FVKESK. Trimming removed 4 bases from V and 8 bases from J, with 13 bases in between. Here the CDR3 reads CASSLEDGLTQYF. For the CDR3, the DNA is TGTGCCAGCAGCCTTGAGGACGGACTTACGCAGTATTTT.

The rearrangement joins TRBV5-1 to TRBJ1-1; 7 bases fit TRBD1. V lost 4 bases to trimming and J lost 1 base; unmatched junction nucleotides: 4. Per germline, CDR1 SGHRS and CDR2 YFSETQ. The CDR3 sequence is 14 residues long. In DNA form, the CDR3 reads TGCGCCAGCAGCCCTGACAGGGCGAACACTGAAGCTTTCTTT. It is translated as CASSPDRANTEAFF. Combining the CDR3 with reference TRBV5-1 and TRBJ1-1 gives the whole variable domain KAGVTQTPRYLIKTRGQQVTLSCSPISGHRSVSWYQQTPGQGLQFLFEYFSETQRNKGNFPGRFSGRQFSNSRSEMNVSTLELGDSALYLCASSPDRANTEAFFGQGTRLTVV.

The chain couples TRBV20-1 to TRBJ2-2; D is perhaps TRBD1 (6 bases). Germline loops: CDR1 DFQATT, CDR2 SNEGSKA (reference sequence). The CDR3 is made up of 14 amino acids. V dropped 0 bases and J dropped 11 bases, with 16 bases sitting between them. The chain's CDR3 is CSARDNRDYNELFF. CDR3 DNA sequence: TGCAGTGCTAGAGATAACAGGGATTACAATGAGCTGTTTTTT.

V is TRBV7-9 and J is TRBJ2-3, with 7 bases lining up with TRBD2. After removal of 3 bases from V and 2 bases from J, the junction contained 2 bases not matched to a gene. CDR3 length: 14 residues. Germline V gene data show CDR1 as SEHNR and CDR2 as FQNEAQ (reference sequence). CDR3 nucleotide sequence: TGTGCCAGCAGCTTGGCGGGGGACACAGATACGCAGTATTTT. This encodes CASSLAGDTDTQYF.

The rearrangement joins TRBV6-6 to TRBJ2-5, with D possibly matching TRBD2 (6 bases). The germline V and J ends were trimmed by 6 bases and 1 base, with 15 bases remaining between them. Germline V gene lookup returns CDR1 MNHNY and CDR2 SVGAGI (reference sequence). CDR3 length: 15 residues. The CDR3 bases are TGTGCCAGCAGGAATAGCGGAGGAATCCAAGAGACCCAGTACTTC. Protein product: CASRNSGGIQETQYF.

This clonotype came up a few times. This sequence joins TRBV7-3 and TRBJ2-7; 7 bases match TRBD2. The CDR3 spans 14 residues. The germline V gene has CDR1 SGHTA and CDR2 FQGTGA. J lost 2 bases, V lost 5 bases, and 6 bases had no gene match. CDR3 in amino acids: CASSGGSRPYEQYF. The CDR3 DNA sequence: TGTGCCAGCAGCGGCGGGAGCAGGCCCTACGAGCAGTACTTC.

This clonotype was found a few times. V gene TRBV7-2 combines with J gene TRBJ1-1, with D possibly matching TRBD1 (5 bases). The V end lost 5 bases, the J end lost 2 bases, and 12 bases lay between the germline ends. The CDR3 length is 14 residues. Germline lookup yields CDR1 SGHTA and CDR2 FQGNSA. The CDR3 spells CASSDVDRNTEAFF. The CDR3 coding sequence is TGTGCCAGCAGCGATGTCGACAGAAACACTGAAGCTTTCTTT.

The chain links TRBV15 to TRBJ1-3, with D unclear. Trimming removed 7 bases from V and 0 bases from J, with 10 bases in between. The length of the CDR3 is 14 residues. The germline V gene encodes CDR1 LNHNV and CDR2 YYDKDF (reference sequence). CDR3 in DNA: TGTGCCACCACCGGGTCCTCCTCTGGAAACACCATATATTTT. It yields the protein CATTGSSSGNTIYF.

The genes are TRBV10-1 and TRBJ2-7, with D perhaps being TRBD1 or TRBD2 (5 bases each). V lost 5 bases and J 7 bases, leaving 12 bases between the germline ends. The CDR3 extends over 12 amino acids. The germline gives CDR1 WNHNN, CDR2 SYGVQD (reference sequence). CDR3 in DNA: TGCGCCAGCAGTACGGGACCTGGGGAGCAGTACTTC. It specifies CASSTGPGEQYF.

This chain uses TRBV7-8 with TRBJ2-5, with TRBD2 matching 9 bases. This CDR3 has 12 amino acids. Germline V lookup: CDR1 SGHVS, CDR2 FQNEAQ. V was clipped by 10 bases and J by 2 bases; unmatched bases: 2. CDR3 sequence reads: CATAGGQETQYF. The CDR3 bases are TGTGCCACTGCGGGGGGGCAAGAGACCCAGTACTTC.

The chain is built from TRBV12-3 or TRBV12-4 and TRBJ2-5; tentatively, D is TRBD1 (5 bases). The germline V and J ends were trimmed by 3 bases and 1 base, with 21 bases remaining between them. The CDR3 is 18 amino acids. This CDR3 is CASSFYSGGRVTQETQYF. The CDR3 DNA follows: TGTGCCAGCAGTTTTTATTCGGGTGGCAGGGTAACCCAAGAGACCCAGTACTTC.

The genes are TRBV7-6 and TRBJ2-2; D might be TRBD2 (7 bases). The CDR3 loop spans 14 amino acids. Germline V lookup: CDR1 SGHVS, CDR2 FNYEAQ. The germline V and J ends were trimmed by 7 bases and 9 bases, with 18 bases remaining between them. This CDR3 reads CASTPGGPDRELFF. For the CDR3, the DNA is TGTGCCAGCACCCCGGGGGGCCCCGACCGGGAGCTGTTTTTT.